A selection of T cell receptor beta chains follows, all from one sample in a study. TCRdb recomputed calls from the 5' RACE reads with MiXCR, one row per CDR3 protein. This sample has 55,000 to 70,000 distinct CDR3 sequences, with roughly 30% found just once. The material sequenced was tumor-infiltrating memory CD4+ T cells sorted from the breast tumor. Every receptor here comes from a female donor with breast cancer. Both conserved end residues are part of each CDR3. A D gene is named only where the DNA matches it firmly. Clone size, where shown, is once, few, many, or a class for clones that have expanded.

D	V	J	length	size	CDR3	DNA
NA	TRBV12-3/TRBV12-4	TRBJ2-1	14	few	CASSFRGAGNEQFF	TGTGCCAGCAGTTTTCGGGGGGCTGGCAATGAGCAGTTCTTC
TRBD2	TRBV12-3/TRBV12-4	TRBJ2-1	15	NA	CASRLRTSGHNEQFF	TGTGCCAGCAGACTAAGGACTAGCGGGCACAATGAGCAGTTCTTC
TRBD1	TRBV4-1	TRBJ2-7	15	NA	CASSLSGTGPYEQYF	TGCGCCAGCAGCCTATCCGGGACAGGGCCCTACGAGCAGTACTTC
NA	TRBV7-9	TRBJ2-1	17	many	CASQEGGRTSWVNEQFF	TGTGCCAGCCAGGAAGGGGGCCGGACTAGTTGGGTCAATGAGCAGTTCTTC
NA	TRBV5-1	TRBJ1-1	13	medium-sized	CASSLGDRGRAFF	TGCGCCAGCAGCTTGGGGGACCGGGGTAGAGCTTTCTTT
NA	TRBV20-1	TRBJ1-2	13	once	CSAKQASDYGYTF	TGCAGTGCTAAACAGGCTAGCGACTATGGCTACACCTTC
NA	TRBV29-1	TRBJ2-2	14	many	CSVVLQGGTGELFF	TGCAGCGTTGTACTACAGGGTGGTACCGGGGAGCTGTTTTTT
NA	TRBV5-1	TRBJ2-7	15	NA	CASSLGSGFSYEQYF	TGCGCCAGCAGCTTGGGAAGCGGGTTCTCCTACGAGCAGTACTTC
NA	TRBV6-1	TRBJ1-1	14	many	CASARRNMNTEAFF	TGTGCCAGCGCACGCAGGAATATGAACACTGAAGCTTTCTTT
NA	TRBV2	TRBJ1-2	14	many	CASREATAIYGYTF	TGTGCCAGCAGGGAAGCGACAGCCATATATGGCTACACCTTC
TRBD1	TRBV29-1	TRBJ2-3	14	few	CSVNDRGGTDTQYF	TGCAGCGTTAACGACAGGGGCGGCACAGATACGCAGTATTTT
NA	TRBV20-1	TRBJ2-7	12	few	CSGGRDSYEQYF	TGCAGTGGAGGCCGAGACAGCTACGAGCAGTACTTC
NA	TRBV11-2	TRBJ2-3	16	NA	CASSPTVTLPTDTQYF	TGTGCCAGCAGCCCCACCGTGACCTTGCCCACAGATACGCAGTATTTT
NA	TRBV7-2	TRBJ2-3	12	many	CASSSFADTQYF	TGTGCCAGCAGCTCGTTCGCAGATACGCAGTATTTT
NA	TRBV7-2	TRBJ2-1	15	NA	CVSSLGHLPYNEQFF	TGTGTCAGCAGCTTAGGACACCTCCCTTACAATGAGCAGTTCTTC
NA	TRBV7-9	TRBJ1-1	15	NA	CASSSLPKGSAEAFF	TGTGCCAGCAGCTCCTTGCCGAAAGGGTCGGCTGAAGCTTTCTTT
NA	TRBV7-2	TRBJ1-5	15	NA	CASSRGWGQGQPQHF	TGTGCCAGCAGCCGTGGGTGGGGGCAAGGTCAGCCCCAGCATTTT
TRBD2	TRBV20-1	TRBJ2-1	16	few	CSASLSGLAGDNEQFF	TGCAGTGCTAGTTTATCGGGACTAGCGGGGGACAATGAGCAGTTCTTC
NA	TRBV30	TRBJ2-3	15	few	CAWSSSGSFTDTQYF	TGTGCCTGGAGTAGTAGCGGTTCTTTCACAGATACGCAGTATTTT
TRBD2	TRBV11-2	TRBJ2-2	16	NA	CASSLDPAGGTGELFF	TGTGCCAGCAGCTTAGACCCAGCGGGAGGCACCGGGGAGCTGTTTTTT
NA	TRBV11-3	TRBJ1-4	14	once	CASSLLAVNEKLFF	TGTGCCAGCAGCTTATTGGCAGTCAATGAAAAACTGTTTTTT
TRBD2	TRBV24-1	TRBJ2-3	14	NA	CATSPRLATDTQYF	TGTGCCACCAGTCCCAGACTAGCAACAGATACGCAGTATTTT
TRBD2	TRBV5-1	TRBJ2-1	15	NA	CASSLGLAGEYEQFF	TGCGCCAGCAGCTTGGGACTAGCGGGAGAGTATGAGCAGTTCTTC
TRBD1	TRBV5-1	TRBJ2-1	14	few	CASSLDPTGNEQFF	TGCGCCAGCAGCTTGGACCCGACAGGGAATGAGCAGTTCTTC
TRBD2	TRBV7-3	TRBJ2-1	15	many	CASSFWSGKGNEQFF	TGTGCCAGCAGCTTTTGGAGCGGGAAAGGCAATGAGCAGTTCTTC
TRBD1	TRBV7-2	TRBJ2-7	14	NA	CASSPGTGPYEQYF	TGTGCCAGCAGCCCCGGGACAGGGCCCTACGAGCAGTACTTC
NA	TRBV15	TRBJ2-7	14	many	CATSRVSGDYEQYF	TGTGCCACCAGCAGAGTCTCCGGAGATTACGAGCAGTACTTC
TRBD1	TRBV5-1	TRBJ2-7	15	few	CASRPRTGPLYEQYF	TGCGCCAGCAGGCCTCGGACAGGCCCACTCTACGAGCAGTACTTC
TRBD2	TRBV7-3	TRBJ2-7	15	NA	CASSLKAGLSYEQYF	TGTGCCAGCAGCTTAAAAGCGGGGCTCTCCTACGAGCAGTACTTC
TRBD1	TRBV6-2/TRBV6-3	TRBJ1-4	17	few	CASSYQPQGANNEKLFF	TGTGCCAGCAGTTATCAACCCCAGGGGGCGAATAATGAAAAACTGTTTTTT
TRBD1	TRBV20-1	TRBJ2-4	15	many	CSARDPGRGQDIQYF	TGCAGTGCTAGAGATCCGGGCAGGGGGCAAGACATTCAGTACTTC
NA	TRBV27	TRBJ2-1	14	NA	CASSLVDQDNEQFF	TGTGCCAGCAGTTTAGTAGACCAGGACAATGAGCAGTTCTTC
NA	TRBV5-1	TRBJ2-1	15	many	CASSLATPSYNEQFF	TGCGCCAGCAGCTTGGCGACCCCCTCCTACAATGAGCAGTTCTTC
NA	TRBV9	TRBJ1-2	15	few	CASSAPSPGIGGYTF	TGTGCCAGCAGCGCCCCGTCCCCAGGGATCGGCGGCTACACCTTC
NA	TRBV29-1	TRBJ1-6	13	medium-sized	CSAKQENDSPLHF	TGCAGCGCAAAGCAGGAAAATGATTCACCCCTCCACTTT
NA	TRBV5-6	TRBJ1-3	14	NA	CASSQISFLNTIYF	TGTGCCAGCAGCCAGATTTCCTTTTTAAACACCATATATTTT
NA	TRBV4-2	TRBJ2-4	14	NA	CASSQRDTKNIQYF	TGTGCCAGCAGCCAGCGGGACACCAAAAACATTCAGTACTTC
TRBD1	TRBV24-1	TRBJ2-5	17	NA	CATSDPGQGAGGETQYF	TGTGCCACCAGTGACCCGGGACAGGGGGCGGGCGGAGAGACCCAGTACTTC
TRBD2	TRBV5-6	TRBJ2-7	16	NA	CASSLWSGTSLNEQYF	TGTGCCAGCAGCTTGTGGTCGGGGACTAGCCTTAACGAGCAGTACTTC
NA	TRBV18	TRBJ2-7	15	NA	CASSPEAGGRVEQYF	TGTGCCAGCTCACCAGAGGCTGGGGGGCGGGTCGAGCAGTACTTC
TRBD1	TRBV20-1	TRBJ2-7	12	few	CSTLTGVYEQYF	TGCAGTACGTTGACAGGGGTCTACGAGCAGTACTTC
NA	TRBV7-2	TRBJ2-1	13	few	CASSLNFADEHFF	TGTGCCAGCAGCTTAAATTTTGCGGATGAGCATTTCTTC
NA	TRBV4-1	TRBJ2-7	14	few	CASSQRQEVGEQYF	TGCGCCAGCAGCCAGCGGCAAGAGGTGGGGGAGCAGTACTTC
NA	TRBV7-2	TRBJ2-1	13	NA	CASSLGTGPVQFF	TGTGCCAGCAGCTTAGGTACTGGGCCGGTGCAGTTCTTC
NA	TRBV10-3	TRBJ2-1	17	many	CAISRTDSPSSYNEQFF	TGTGCCATCAGTAGAACGGACAGTCCGAGCTCCTACAATGAGCAGTTCTTC
NA	TRBV20-1	TRBJ2-7	15	NA	CSARKPERVTHEQYF	TGCAGTGCTAGAAAACCCGAAAGGGTCACCCACGAGCAGTACTTC
NA	TRBV7-3	TRBJ2-3	11	few	CASSYGDTQYF	TGTGCCAGCAGCTACGGAGATACGCAGTATTTT
NA	TRBV20-1	TRBJ2-7	11	NA	CSGGETYEQYF	TGCAGTGGCGGCGAAACCTACGAGCAGTACTTC
NA	TRBV5-1	TRBJ1-1	14	NA	CASSLAGEDTEAFF	TGCGCCAGCAGCTTGGCAGGGGAGGACACTGAAGCTTTCTTT
NA	TRBV4-1	TRBJ1-5	14	NA	CASSSPGKGQPQHF	TGCGCCAGCAGCTCTCCCGGGAAGGGGCAGCCCCAGCATTTT
TRBD1	TRBV12-3/TRBV12-4	TRBJ2-1	16	NA	CASSSPSGTGANEQFF	TGTGCCAGCAGTTCTCCCTCCGGGACAGGGGCCAATGAGCAGTTCTTC
TRBD2	TRBV7-9	TRBJ2-3	16	few	CASSLPSGIATDTQYF	TGTGCCAGCAGCTTACCTAGCGGGATAGCCACAGATACGCAGTATTTT